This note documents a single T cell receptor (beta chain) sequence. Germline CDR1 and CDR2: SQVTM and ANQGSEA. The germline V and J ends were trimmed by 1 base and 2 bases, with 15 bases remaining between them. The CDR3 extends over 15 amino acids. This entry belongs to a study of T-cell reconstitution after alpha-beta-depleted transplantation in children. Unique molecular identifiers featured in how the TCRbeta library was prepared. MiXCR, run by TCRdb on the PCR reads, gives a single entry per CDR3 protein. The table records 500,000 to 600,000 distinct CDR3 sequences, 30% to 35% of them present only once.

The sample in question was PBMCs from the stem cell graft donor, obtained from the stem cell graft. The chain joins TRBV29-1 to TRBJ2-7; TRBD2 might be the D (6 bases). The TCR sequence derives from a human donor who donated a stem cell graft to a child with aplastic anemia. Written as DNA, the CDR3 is TGCAGCGTTGAAGGGGGGGACCCCCTTCCCTACGAGCAGTACTTC. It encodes CSVEGGDPLPYEQYF.